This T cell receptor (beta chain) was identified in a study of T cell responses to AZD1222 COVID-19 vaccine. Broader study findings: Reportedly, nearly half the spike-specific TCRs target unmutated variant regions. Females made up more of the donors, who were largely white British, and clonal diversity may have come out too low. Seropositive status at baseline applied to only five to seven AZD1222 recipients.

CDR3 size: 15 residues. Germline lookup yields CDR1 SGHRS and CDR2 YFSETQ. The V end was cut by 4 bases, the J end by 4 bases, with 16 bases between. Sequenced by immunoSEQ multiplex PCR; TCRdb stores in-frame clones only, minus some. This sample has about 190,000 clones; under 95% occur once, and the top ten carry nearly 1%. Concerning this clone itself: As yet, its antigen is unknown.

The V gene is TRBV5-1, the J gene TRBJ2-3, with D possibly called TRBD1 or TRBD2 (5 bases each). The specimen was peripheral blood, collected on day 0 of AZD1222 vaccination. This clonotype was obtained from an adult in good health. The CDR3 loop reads CASSKEGRTADTQYF. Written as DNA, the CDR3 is TGCGCCAGCAGCAAAGAGGGACGGACGGCAGATACGCAGTATTTT.